The 24 T cell receptor beta chains reported below all come from one sample, sequenced in a study of response to subunit inactivated influenza vaccine. MiXCR was run by TCRdb on the RT-PCR reads, yielding one entry per CDR3 protein. The sample comprises around 750,000 distinct CDR3 sequences, around 20% of which are singletons, and about 10% rests with the top ten. The sample here was PBMCs from blood, taken 4 to 6 days after vaccination. The source is a man aged 50 to 60 who received an inactivated influenza vaccine.

This clonotype was detected only a few times. The chain recombines TRBV20-1 with TRBJ2-1; 10 bases are a match to TRBD2. The CDR3 has 13 amino acids. The V gene end was trimmed by 7 bases and the J gene end by 12 bases; junction bases not matched to a gene: 12. From germline, CDR1 is DFQATT and CDR2 SNEGSKA (reference sequence). The CDR3 loop reads CSVPTSGYGWQFF. CDR3 bases: TGCAGTGTTCCGACTAGCGGGTACGGATGGCAGTTCTTC.

This clonotype was detected ten times or more. J is TRBJ2-7 and V is TRBV20-1; 7 nucleotides match TRBD2. Germline V CDR1 and CDR2: DFQATT, SNEGSKA (reference sequence). The J segment lost 3 bases and the V segment lost 3 bases, leaving 5 bases of the junction unmatched. The CDR3 covers 13 residues. This chain's CDR3 is CSARLRESYEQYF. As DNA, the CDR3 is TGCAGTGCTAGGCTGCGGGAGAGCTACGAGCAGTACTTC.

This clonotype was counted between two and nine times. The genes are TRBV10-3 and TRBJ2-2; a weak D match, TRBD2 (6 bases). CDR3 length equals 17 residues. Per the germline V gene, CDR1 is ENHRY and CDR2 is SYGVKD. V dropped 5 bases and J dropped 4 bases, with 20 bases sitting between them. CDR3 DNA sequence: TGTGCCATCAGTCCGGGACTCCCCAATCGGGGCACCGGGGAGCTGTTTTTT. Translation gives CAISPGLPNRGTGELFF.

The J gene is TRBJ2-7, the V gene TRBV28, with a possible D match to TRBD2 (7 bases). Trimming took 8 bases from V and 6 from J, leaving 17 bases between them. CDR1 is MDHEN and CDR2 is SYDVKM in the germline V gene. This CDR3 is 13 amino acids long. The CDR3 sequence is CASRSGGATEQYF. For the CDR3, the DNA is TGTGCCAGCCGCAGTGGGGGGGCCACCGAGCAGTACTTC.

V and J are TRBV20-1 and TRBJ2-5, with a possible D match to TRBD2 (6 bases). Trimming removed 6 bases from V and 2 bases from J, with 16 bases in between. This CDR3 region has 14 residues. Germline assignment: CDR1 DFQATT and CDR2 SNEGSKA (reference sequence). CDR3 sequence (DNA): TGCAGTGCGCGTAGGCCTAGCGCTCAAGAGACCCAGTACTTC. Its protein product is CSARRPSAQETQYF.

This clonotype was detected only a few times. This rearrangement joins TRBV20-1 to TRBJ1-2; D unclear. Trimming removed 6 bases from V and 8 bases from J, with 19 bases in between. This CDR3 region has 13 residues. The V gene's germline CDR1 is DFQATT and CDR2 SNEGSKA (reference sequence). DNA for the CDR3: TGCAGTGCCTCATCCCTCTTGAAAGGGGGCTACACCTTC. Protein: CSASSLLKGGYTF.

Many counts were recorded for this clonotype. V is TRBV29-1 and J is TRBJ1-2, with 8 bases aligning to TRBD1. The CDR3 totals 16 residues. Trimming at V came to 6 bases and at J to 4 bases, leaving 16 bases not matched to a gene. Germline lookup yields CDR1 SQVTM and CDR2 ANQGSEA. CDR3 sequence (DNA): TGCAGCGTCCGACAAACCCCGGGACAGGAGACCTATGGCTACACCTTC. Its translation is CSVRQTPGQETYGYTF.

The chain employs TRBV20-1 and TRBJ2-5; TRBD2 agrees at 11 bases. Germline loops: CDR1 DFQATT, CDR2 SNEGSKA (reference sequence). The CDR3 spans 15 residues. V trimming: 2 bases; J trimming: 2 bases; junction bases outside the gene matches: 4. The CDR3 nucleotides are TGCAGTGCTAGACGACTAGCGGGGCAACAAGAGACCCAGTACTTC. Translation: CSARRLAGQQETQYF.

Only a few counts were recorded for this clonotype. The chain links TRBV20-1 to TRBJ2-2; TRBD2 agrees at 9 bases. Germline trimming cut 3 bases from V and 0 bases from J; bases unmatched to any gene: 5. The CDR3 is 16 amino acids. Germline CDR1 DFQATT, CDR2 SNEGSKA (reference sequence). Here the CDR3 reads CSASRIAGANTGELFF. In nucleotides, the CDR3 is TGCAGTGCTAGTCGGATAGCGGGAGCGAACACCGGGGAGCTGTTTTTT.

This clonotype was counted ten times or more. The rearrangement uses TRBV7-2 and TRBJ2-2; 7 bases line up with TRBD1. V gave up 5 bases and J gave up 6 bases; unmatched junction bases: 6. In germline, CDR1 is SGHTA, CDR2 FQGNSA. The CDR3 is made up of 14 amino acids. DNA for the CDR3: TGTGCCAGCAGCCCAAACACAGGGGCCGGGGAGCTGTTTTTT. Translating gives CASSPNTGAGELFF.

The chain joins TRBV18 to TRBJ1-2; TRBD1 matches at 11 bases. The CDR3 sequence is 14 residues long. CDR1 is KGHSH and CDR2 is LQKENI in the germline V gene. The V and J ends lost 6 bases and 7 bases, in that order; junction bases with no gene match: 7. CDR3 DNA sequence: TGTGCCAGCTCTCCGGGACAGGGGGAAATTGGCTACACCTTC. Residues: CASSPGQGEIGYTF. The variable domain in full, completed from reference TRBV18 and TRBJ1-2, reads NAGVMQNPRHLVRRRGQEARLRCSPMKGHSHVYWYRQLPEEGLKFMVYLQKENIIDESGMPKERFSAEFPKEGPSILRIQQVVRGDSAAYFCASSPGQGEIGYTFGSGTRLTVV.

CDR3 coding DNA: TGTGCCAGCAGCTTGCCTAGCGGGCACGAGCAGTTCTTC. Translating it yields CASSLPSGHEQFF. The rearrangement joins TRBV7-2 to TRBJ2-1; 8 bases align to TRBD2. V lost 3 bases and J lost 10; bases outside the gene matches: 5. Germline CDR1 and CDR2: SGHTA and FQGNSA. The CDR3 loop spans 13 amino acids.

The rearrangement joins TRBV20-1 to TRBJ2-6, with D tentatively TRBD2 (6 bases). The CDR3 has 15 amino acids. In germline, CDR1 is DFQATT, CDR2 SNEGSKA (reference sequence). Between the trimmed V and J ends, which lost 0 bases and 4 bases, there was a span of 10 bases. CDR3 residues: CSARDGGTGANVLTF. The CDR3 coding sequence is TGCAGTGCTAGAGATGGAGGGACCGGGGCCAACGTCCTGACTTTC.

The chain joins TRBV15 to TRBJ2-7; 7 positions agree with TRBD2. Germline V gene data show CDR1 as LNHNV and CDR2 as YYDKDF (reference sequence). The length of the CDR3 is 13 residues. The ends lost 8 bases at V and 5 bases at J; junction bases unmatched: 9. The CDR3 loop is CATGRAGTNEQYF. The CDR3 bases are TGTGCCACCGGGAGGGCAGGAACCAACGAGCAGTACTTC.

This clonotype was detected a few times. J is TRBJ2-1 and V is TRBV30; D possibly corresponds to TRBD2 (6 bases). V lost 2 bases to trimming and J lost 15 bases, with 20 bases between them. Germline V gene lookup returns CDR1 GTSNPN and CDR2 SVGIG (reference sequence). The CDR3 extends over 13 amino acids. DNA for the CDR3: TGTGCCTGGAGTCTGGATCGGGCCAACGGGGGGTTCTTC. It codes for CAWSLDRANGGFF.

The sample holds a few counts of this clonotype. This sequence joins TRBV28 and TRBJ2-5; D is perhaps TRBD1 or TRBD2 (5 bases each). V lost 2 bases and J lost 10, with 17 bases in between. The CDR3 length is 14 residues. The germline V gene has CDR1 MDHEN and CDR2 SYDVKM. The CDR3 loop reads CASSLTGTKGRQYF. CDR3 in DNA: TGTGCCAGCAGTTTAACCGGGACGAAGGGACGCCAGTACTTC.

This clonotype was seen many times. The chain has TRBV9 and TRBJ2-1, with 8 bases lining up with TRBD2. CDR1 and CDR2 from the germline V gene are SGDLS and YYNGEE. The J segment lost 2 bases and the V segment lost 1 base, leaving 14 bases of the junction unmatched. CDR3 length: 19 amino acids. In DNA, the CDR3 is TGTGCCAGCAGCGTATTTGCTTTAGCGGGAAAGGGGCCCTACAATGAGCAGTTCTTC. Its translation: CASSVFALAGKGPYNEQFF.

This clonotype was seen more than once but under ten times. The genes are TRBV20-1 and TRBJ2-7, with 10 bases aligning to TRBD2. V trimming: 4 bases; J trimming: 7 bases; junction bases outside the gene matches: 16. The length of the CDR3 is 16 residues. CDR1 and CDR2 from the germline V gene are DFQATT and SNEGSKA (reference sequence). CDR3 bases: TGCAGTGCTACATCATCCCTAGCGGGAGTGGAGGGTGAGCAGTACTTC. Amino acids: CSATSSLAGVEGEQYF.

This clonotype has only a few counts. The V and J genes are TRBV28 and TRBJ2-7, with 7 nucleotides matching TRBD2. The CDR3 is made up of 13 amino acids. In germline, CDR1 is MDHEN, CDR2 SYDVKM. After removal of 5 bases from V and 4 bases from J, the junction contained 5 bases not matched to a gene. This chain's CDR3 is CASSGEGRYEQYF. The CDR3 nucleotides read TGTGCCAGCAGTGGGGAGGGCAGATACGAGCAGTACTTC.

This chain connects TRBV10-3 to TRBJ2-7; D possibly corresponds to TRBD2 (6 bases). The length of the CDR3 is 13 residues. The V end lost 6 bases, the J end lost 3 bases, and 12 bases lay between the germline ends. Germline V gene sequence: CDR1 ENHRY, CDR2 SYGVKD. CDR3 sequence: CAISWDSSYEQYF. The DNA for the CDR3 is TGTGCCATCAGCTGGGACTCCAGCTACGAGCAGTACTTC.

The chain joins TRBV7-9 to TRBJ2-1; D is possibly TRBD2 (6 bases). CDR3 length: 16 residues. Germline V CDR1 and CDR2: SEHNR, FQNEAQ (reference sequence). V was trimmed by 7 bases and J by 0 bases, leaving 16 bases between them. The CDR3 spells CASNTIRRDSYNEQFF. In DNA form, the CDR3 reads TGTGCCAGCAACACCATTCGGCGGGACTCCTACAATGAGCAGTTCTTC.

A few counts support this clonotype. The chain links TRBV20-1 to TRBJ1-1; D possibly corresponds to TRBD1 (6 bases). Looked up from germline, CDR1 is DFQATT and CDR2 is SNEGSKA (reference sequence). The CDR3 extends over 15 amino acids. The V end was cut by 2 bases, the J end by 4 bases, with 17 bases between. CDR3 region: CSARSQGPHSTEAFF. In nucleotides, the CDR3 is TGCAGTGCTAGAAGTCAGGGGCCCCACTCCACTGAAGCTTTCTTT.

The chain recombines TRBV29-1 with TRBJ1-1; D call uncertain. Germline-derived CDR1 and CDR2 are SQVTM and ANQGSEA. The CDR3 has 12 amino acids. Trimming cost V 6 bases and J 1 base, with 9 bases left between them. CDR3 nucleotide sequence: TGCAGCGTCGGACTGGGGAACACTGAAGCTTTCTTT. Translation: CSVGLGNTEAFF.

J is TRBJ2-1 and V is TRBV7-9; 13 bases map to TRBD2. Trimming removed 2 bases from V and 8 bases from J; junction bases left unmatched: 9. CDR3 size: 17 residues. The germline V gene encodes CDR1 SEHNR and CDR2 FQNEAQ (reference sequence). The CDR3 sequence is CASSLLGGLAGVDEQFF. The CDR3 DNA reads as TGTGCCAGCAGCTTACTTGGCGGACTAGCGGGAGTGGATGAGCAGTTCTTC.